This T cell receptor (beta chain) was found in a study of blood T cell repertoires in COVID-19. Study summary: Donors in the United States, Italy and Spain gave samples during acute or convalescent COVID-19. T cells, B-cell-depleted T cells, or PBMCs provided the cDNA or gDNA that served as material.

The repertoire was sequenced with immunoSEQ multiplex PCR; TCRdb's copy has only in-frame clones and lacks some. In the table there are over 150,000 clones, around four fifths of which are singletons. CDR1 is SNHLY, CDR2 FYNNEI, per germline. CDR3 length equals 13 residues. Trimming shortened V by 3 bases and J by 6 bases, and 11 bases separated the two germline ends. Followed over time, Seattle patients had been enrolled while infection was active. The origin of this receptor is an elderly woman with COVID-19, enrolled during active disease. The chain is built from TRBV2 and TRBJ1-1; D unclear. Sequences were obtained from peripheral blood. Here the CDR3 reads CASSDANSPEAFF. The CDR3 DNA reads TGTGCCAGCAGTGATGCGAATTCGCCTGAAGCTTTCTTT. The variable domain in full, completed from reference TRBV2 and TRBJ1-1, reads EPEVTQTPSHQVTQMGQEVILRCVPISNHLYFYWYRQILGQKVEFLVSFYNNEISEKSEIFDDQFSVERPDGSNFTLKIRSTKLEDSAMYFCASSDANSPEAFFGQGTRLTVV.